The 25 T cell receptor beta chains below come from one sample, sequenced in a study of cytomegalovirus exposure and HLA in healthy donors. A multiplex PCR was run with 60 Vbeta primers and 13 Jbeta primers. Produced via immunoSEQ multiplex PCR; TCRdb's table is partial and in-frame only. Among approximately 160,000 clones listed, around 86% were seen once. Sample: PBMCs. The receptors stem from a girl aged 2 to 9 in good health and CMV-seropositive.

This chain uses TRBV27 with TRBJ2-7; 16 nucleotides align to TRBD2. Germline values: CDR1 MNHEY, CDR2 SMNVEV (reference sequence). The CDR3 extends over 15 amino acids. V shed 6 bases, J shed 7 bases, and the junction held 6 bases outside the gene matches. In DNA, the CDR3 is TGTGCCAGCAGACCTCCGGGACTAGCGGGAGGGGAGCAGTACTTC. This gives the protein CASRPPGLAGGEQYF.

CDR3 bases: TGTGCCTGGAGTGTACTGGGACTCCTCACCGGGGAGCTGTTTTTT. Translation: CAWSVLGLLTGELFF. The rearrangement uses TRBV30 and TRBJ2-2; D possibly corresponds to TRBD2 (6 bases). The CDR3 extends over 15 amino acids. Germline assignment: CDR1 GTSNPN and CDR2 SVGIG (reference sequence). Trimming cost V 0 bases and J 4 bases, with 12 bases left between them.

V and J are TRBV7-9 and TRBJ2-7, with 8 bases identical to TRBD1. CDR3 length equals 14 residues. The germline V gene has CDR1 SEHNR and CDR2 FQNEAQ (reference sequence). The J segment lost 6 bases and the V segment lost 1 base, leaving 5 bases of the junction unmatched. DNA for the CDR3: TGTGCCAGCAGCTTAGTGCAGGGGGCCAGCGAGCAGTACTTC. It is translated as CASSLVQGASEQYF. Full variable domain (rest looked up from reference TRBV7-9 and TRBJ2-7): DTGVSQNPRHKITKRGQNVTFRCDPISEHNRLYWYRQTLGQGPEFLTYFQNEAQLEKSRLLSDRFSAERPKGSFSTLEIQRTEQGDSAMYLCASSLVQGASEQYFGPGTRLTVT.

The chain is built from TRBV28 and TRBJ2-3; the D gene is possibly TRBD2 (6 bases). The V end lost 3 bases, the J end lost 6 bases, and 19 bases lay between the germline ends. Per the germline V gene, CDR1 is MDHEN and CDR2 is SYDVKM. The CDR3 spans 16 residues. Here the CDR3 DNA reads TGTGCCAGCAGTTTCTCTTCCGTAGCGGCGACTGATACGCAGTATTTT. It is translated as CASSFSSVAATDTQYF.

The chain is built from TRBV28 and TRBJ1-1, with D unclear. Trimming removed 2 bases from V and 4 bases from J, with 11 bases in between. The CDR3 covers 14 residues. Germline-derived CDR1 and CDR2 are MDHEN and SYDVKM. The CDR3 protein is CASSLPGKFTEAFF. The CDR3, as DNA: TGTGCCAGCAGTTTACCGGGGAAATTCACTGAAGCTTTCTTT.

This rearrangement joins TRBV19 to TRBJ1-1; D is ambiguous. The V and J ends lost 3 bases and 1 base respectively, with 6 bases between them. This CDR3 is 13 amino acids long. Looked up from germline, CDR1 is LNHDA and CDR2 is SQIVND (reference sequence). The CDR3 is CASSISGNTEAFF. The CDR3 nucleotides are TGTGCCAGTAGTATTTCAGGGAACACTGAAGCTTTCTTT.

Only one count was recorded for this clone. The chain combines TRBV2 with TRBJ2-1; D perhaps matches TRBD2 (5 bases). Germline V lookup: CDR1 SNHLY, CDR2 FYNNEI. CDR3 length: 12 residues. The ends were cut back, 8 bases at V and 5 bases at J, with 10 bases in the middle. In DNA form, the CDR3 reads TGTGCCAGCCTGGAGAGGGACAATGAGCAGTTCTTC. It is translated as CASLERDNEQFF.

The rearrangement joins TRBV28 to TRBJ2-3; 9 nucleotides agree with TRBD2. This CDR3 is built from 15 residues. With 2 bases clipped from V and 3 bases from J, the junction kept 3 bases outside the gene matches. Germline V gene sequence: CDR1 MDHEN, CDR2 SYDVKM. DNA of the CDR3: TGTGCCAGCAGTTTACAGCGGGAGGTTACAGATACGCAGTATTTT. As protein: CASSLQREVTDTQYF.

The chain uses TRBV4-1 and TRBJ2-4; 7 bases line up with TRBD1. The length of the CDR3 is 14 residues. From germline, CDR1 is MGHRA and CDR2 YSYEKL. The ends lost 5 bases at V and 0 bases at J; junction bases unmatched: 1. The CDR3 nucleotides read TGCGCCAGCAGCTCAGGGGGAGCCAAAAACATTCAGTACTTC. Translated, it gives CASSSGGAKNIQYF.

The V gene is TRBV30, the J gene TRBJ2-1; 11 nucleotides line up with TRBD2. Trimming at V came to 1 base and at J to 0 bases, leaving 11 bases not matched to a gene. CDR1 and CDR2 (germline): GTSNPN, SVGIG (reference sequence). The CDR3 is 19 amino acids. The CDR3: CAWSGQTSGTTFSYNEQFF. The DNA for the CDR3 is TGTGCCTGGAGTGGCCAGACTAGCGGGACTACCTTCTCCTACAATGAGCAGTTCTTC.

The gene calls are TRBV11-2 and TRBJ2-7; 9 nucleotides match TRBD2. The CDR3 sequence is 16 residues long. The trim removed 7 bases at V and 3 bases at J, leaving 13 bases unmatched. The germline V gene has CDR1 SGHAT and CDR2 FQNNGV. The CDR3 DNA is TGTGCCAGCACCTGGGCGAGGCTAGCGGGATTCTACGAGCAGTACTTC. Residues: CASTWARLAGFYEQYF.

The rearrangement joins TRBV13 to TRBJ2-1; the match to TRBD2 covers 14 bases. Germline values: CDR1 PRHDT, CDR2 FYEKMQ (reference sequence). Losses at the gene ends were 7 bases for V and 7 bases for J; bases not matched to a gene: 3. The CDR3 extends over 14 amino acids. The CDR3 DNA is TGTGCCAGCACCGGGACTAGCGGGGGTAATGAGCAGTTCTTC. The encoded protein is CASTGTSGGNEQFF. Using reference TRBV13 and TRBJ2-1 for the parts outside the CDR3, the full variable domain is AAGVIQSPRHLIKEKRETATLKCYPIPRHDTVYWYQQGPGQDPQFLISFYEKMQSDKGSIPDRFSAQQFSDYHSELNMSSLELGDSALYFCASTGTSGGNEQFFGPGTRLTVL.

J is TRBJ2-7 and V is TRBV30, with D possibly matching TRBD1 (6 bases). This CDR3 region has 11 residues. Germline-derived CDR1 and CDR2 are GTSNPN and SVGIG (reference sequence). The V and J ends lost 3 bases and 3 bases respectively, with 6 bases between them. The CDR3 sequence is CAWRDSYEQYF. The DNA of the CDR3 is TGTGCCTGGAGGGACAGCTACGAGCAGTACTTC.

The chain carries TRBV9 and TRBJ2-5; 8 bases line up with TRBD2. V was clipped by 2 bases and J by 6 bases; unmatched bases: 6. Per the germline V gene, CDR1 is SGDLS and CDR2 is YYNGEE. The CDR3 is 14 amino acids. CDR3 residues: CASSVSGSGQTQYF. The CDR3 DNA reads as TGTGCCAGCAGCGTCAGCGGGAGTGGGCAGACCCAGTACTTC. The variable domain in full, completed from reference TRBV9 and TRBJ2-5, reads DSGVTQTPKHLITATGQRVTLRCSPRSGDLSVYWYQQSLDQGLQFLIQYYNGEERAKGNILERFSAQQFPDLHSELNLSSLELGDSALYFCASSVSGSGQTQYFGPGTRLLVL.

The rearrangement uses TRBV15 and TRBJ2-1; 9 bases fit TRBD2. With 2 bases clipped from V and 15 bases from J, the junction kept 5 bases outside the gene matches. There are 12 residues in the CDR3. The germline V gene encodes CDR1 LNHNV and CDR2 YYDKDF (reference sequence). CDR3 residues: CATSRTSGLVFF. The CDR3 bases are TGTGCCACCAGCAGAACTAGCGGGTTGGTGTTCTTC.

This clone occurred once. The genes are TRBV5-6 and TRBJ2-5; D is ambiguous. Trimming left V 4 bases short and J 2 bases short, with 3 bases between. The CDR3 is 11 amino acids. Germline V gene sequence: CDR1 SGHDT, CDR2 YYEEEE. CDR3 residues: CASSRQETQYF. The DNA for the CDR3 is TGTGCCAGCAGCCGTCAAGAGACCCAGTACTTC. The variable domain in full, completed from reference TRBV5-6 and TRBJ2-5, reads DAGVTQSPTHLIKTRGQQVTLRCSPKSGHDTVSWYQQALGQGPQFIFQYYEEEERQRGNFPDRFSGHQFPNYSSELNVNALLLGDSALYLCASSRQETQYFGPGTRLLVL.

V is TRBV19 and J is TRBJ2-7, with 15 positions matching TRBD2. J lost 1 base, V lost 5 bases, and 0 bases had no gene match. The CDR3 spans 15 residues. Germline assignment: CDR1 LNHDA and CDR2 SQIVND (reference sequence). Written as DNA, the CDR3 is TGTGCCAGTAGTGGACTAGCGGGAGGGTCCTACGAGCAGTACTTC. The encoded protein is CASSGLAGGSYEQYF.

J is TRBJ2-1 and V is TRBV30; 10 positions agree with TRBD2. CDR1 and CDR2 from the germline V gene are GTSNPN and SVGIG (reference sequence). The CDR3 covers 15 residues. V shed 3 bases and J 9 bases; nucleotides not matched to a gene: 11. CDR3 coding DNA: TGTGCCTGGAGCCTCTCTAGCGGGAGTTATAGTGAGCAGTTCTTC. Translated, it gives CAWSLSSGSYSEQFF.

The rearrangement links TRBV18 to TRBJ2-2; D perhaps matches TRBD2 (5 bases). V lost 4 bases to trimming and J lost 6 bases, with 24 bases between them. The CDR3 has 18 residues. CDR1 KGHSH and CDR2 LQKENI come from the germline V gene. The CDR3 protein is CASSLPPLIGIRAGELFF. CDR3 DNA: TGTGCCAGCTCACTACCTCCCCTTATCGGGATACGGGCCGGGGAGCTGTTTTTT. The entire variable domain, with the rest obtained from reference TRBV18 and TRBJ2-2, is as follows: NAGVMQNPRHLVRRRGQEARLRCSPMKGHSHVYWYRQLPEEGLKFMVYLQKENIIDESGMPKERFSAEFPKEGPSILRIQQVVRGDSAAYFCASSLPPLIGIRAGELFFGEGSRLTVL.

The chain has TRBV30 and TRBJ2-5; 9 bases are a match to TRBD2. Germline CDR1 is GTSNPN and CDR2 is SVGIG (reference sequence). This CDR3 comprises 12 residues. V shed 3 bases and J 4 bases; nucleotides not matched to a gene: 0. This chain's CDR3 is CAWRLAGETQYF. CDR3 in DNA: TGTGCCTGGAGACTAGCGGGAGAGACCCAGTACTTC.

For the CDR3, the DNA is TGTGCCAGCAGCCTCAGGGGGCGGGAAAAACTGTTTTTT. Its translation is CASSLRGREKLFF. The chain is built from TRBV13 and TRBJ1-4, with 8 positions matching TRBD1. CDR3 length equals 13 residues. CDR1 and CDR2 from the germline V gene are PRHDT and FYEKMQ (reference sequence). V was pared by 5 bases and J by 8 bases, with 4 bases of the junction left unmatched.

The CDR3 sequence is CASSLGTANTEAFF. The CDR3 coding sequence is TGCGCCAGCAGCCTCGGGACAGCTAACACTGAAGCTTTCTTT. This sequence joins TRBV4-1 and TRBJ1-1; 7 bases are shared with TRBD1. V was clipped by 4 bases and J by 2 bases; unmatched bases: 4. Germline V gene sequence: CDR1 MGHRA, CDR2 YSYEKL. CDR3 length: 14 residues.

V is TRBV5-1 and J is TRBJ1-1; a possible D gene is TRBD1 (5 bases). The CDR3 has 14 residues. V was clipped by 3 bases and J by 1 base, with 10 bases between them. The germline V gene encodes CDR1 SGHRS and CDR2 YFSETQ. CDR3 sequence: CASSSGRANTEAFF. CDR3 in DNA: TGCGCCAGCAGCTCTGGCAGGGCGAACACTGAAGCTTTCTTT.

V gene TRBV27 combines with J gene TRBJ2-7; possible D gene TRBD2, 5 bases. Germline assignment: CDR1 MNHEY and CDR2 SMNVEV (reference sequence). With 2 bases removed from V and 7 bases from J, the gap between germline ends came to 12 bases. CDR3 length: 13 residues. The chain's CDR3 is CASSLDPRGEQYF. In nucleotides, the CDR3 is TGTGCCAGCAGTTTAGACCCCCGGGGAGAGCAGTACTTC.

The genes are TRBV2 and TRBJ1-1, with TRBD1 identical over 7 bases. Germline V gives CDR1 SNHLY, CDR2 FYNNEI. The CDR3 consists of 12 residues. V gave up 9 bases and J gave up 3 bases; unmatched junction bases: 4. CDR3 coding DNA: TGTGCCAGACTTGACAGGGACACTGAAGCTTTCTTT. It is translated as CARLDRDTEAFF.